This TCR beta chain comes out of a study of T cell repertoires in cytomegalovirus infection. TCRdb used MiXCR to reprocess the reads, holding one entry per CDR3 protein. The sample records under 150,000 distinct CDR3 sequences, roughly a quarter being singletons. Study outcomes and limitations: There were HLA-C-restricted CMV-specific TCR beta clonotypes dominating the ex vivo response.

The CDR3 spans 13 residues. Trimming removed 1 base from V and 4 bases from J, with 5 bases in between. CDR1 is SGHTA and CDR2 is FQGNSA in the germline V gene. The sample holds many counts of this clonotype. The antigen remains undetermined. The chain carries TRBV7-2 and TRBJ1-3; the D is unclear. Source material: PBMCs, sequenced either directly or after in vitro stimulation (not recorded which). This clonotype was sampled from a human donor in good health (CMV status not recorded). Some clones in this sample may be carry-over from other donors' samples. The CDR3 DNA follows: TGTGCCAGCAGCTTAGTCAAGGGAAACACCATATATTTT. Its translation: CASSLVKGNTIYF.